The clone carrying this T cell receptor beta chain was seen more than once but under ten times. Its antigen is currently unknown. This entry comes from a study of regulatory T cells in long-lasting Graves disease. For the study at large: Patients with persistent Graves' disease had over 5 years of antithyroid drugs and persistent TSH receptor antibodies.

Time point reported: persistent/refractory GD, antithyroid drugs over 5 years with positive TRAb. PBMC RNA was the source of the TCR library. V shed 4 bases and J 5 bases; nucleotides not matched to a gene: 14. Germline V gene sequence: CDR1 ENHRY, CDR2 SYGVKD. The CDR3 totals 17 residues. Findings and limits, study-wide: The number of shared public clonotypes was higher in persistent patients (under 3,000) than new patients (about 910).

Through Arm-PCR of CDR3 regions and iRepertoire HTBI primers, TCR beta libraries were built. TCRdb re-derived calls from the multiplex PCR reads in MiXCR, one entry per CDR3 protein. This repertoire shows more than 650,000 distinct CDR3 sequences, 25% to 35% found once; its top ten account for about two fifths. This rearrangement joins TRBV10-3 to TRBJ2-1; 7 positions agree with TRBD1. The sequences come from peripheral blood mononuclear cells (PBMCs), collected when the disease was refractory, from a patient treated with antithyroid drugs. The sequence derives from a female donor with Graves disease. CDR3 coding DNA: TGTGCCATCAGTGGGCTTTACAGGGGACAAATCCACAATGAGCAGTTCTTC. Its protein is CAISGLYRGQIHNEQFF.